Below, 13 T cell receptor beta chains from the same sample are listed, as sequenced in a study of blood T cell repertoires in COVID-19. Using immunoSEQ multiplex PCR, the repertoire was profiled, and TCRdb retains in-frame clones only, with some absent. The table shows about 150,000 clones, with approximately 88% occurring only once. The sequencing input was peripheral blood. Receptors originate from a man aged 65-85 years with acute or convalescent COVID-19.

V and J are TRBV19 and TRBJ1-5, with 8 bases fitting TRBD1. The CDR3 covers 14 residues. Germline CDR1 and CDR2: LNHDA and SQIVND (reference sequence). V shed 6 bases, J shed 3 bases, and the junction held 4 bases outside the gene matches. The CDR3 reads CASSPTGANQPQHF. In nucleotides, the CDR3 is TGTGCCAGTAGCCCGACAGGGGCCAATCAGCCCCAGCATTTT.

The chain has TRBV11-2 and TRBJ2-1; 8 bases map to TRBD1. The CDR3 length is 13 residues. V dropped 6 bases and J dropped 6; count of bases not matched to a gene: 4. Germline V CDR1 and CDR2: SGHAT, FQNNGV. The CDR3 region is CASSYTGGNEQFF. CDR3 bases: TGTGCCAGCAGTTATACAGGGGGCAATGAGCAGTTCTTC.

The chain links TRBV9 to TRBJ1-6; maybe TRBD1 (6 bases). This CDR3 has 15 amino acids. The V gene lost 4 bases and the J gene lost 5 bases, with 13 bases spanning the gap. CDR1 and CDR2 (germline): SGDLS, YYNGEE. CDR3 in DNA: TGTGCCAGCAGCCCCGGGACACGAGATAATTCACCCCTCCACTTT. The encoded protein is CASSPGTRDNSPLHF.

This chain uses TRBV19 with TRBJ2-3, with D possibly TRBD2 on 7 matching bases. V lost 3 bases and J lost 3, with 16 bases in between. The CDR3 covers 16 residues. Looked up from germline, CDR1 is LNHDA and CDR2 is SQIVND (reference sequence). The CDR3 nucleotides read TGTGCCAGTAGTATGGATGGCAGGGGAGGGACAGATACGCAGTATTTT. Protein product: CASSMDGRGGTDTQYF.

The V call is TRBV3-1 (or the pseudogene TRBV3-2), the J call TRBJ2-1, with D possibly TRBD1 on 6 matching bases. Looked up from germline, CDR1 is LGHDT and CDR2 is YNNKEL (reference sequence). Trimming left V 1 base short and J 6 bases short, with 7 bases between. This CDR3 is 13 amino acids long. CDR3 residues: CASSQGTANEQFF. CDR3 bases: TGTGCCAGCAGCCAAGGGACAGCCAATGAGCAGTTCTTC.

The chain is built from TRBV5-1 and TRBJ1-5; 8 nucleotides match TRBD1. This CDR3 has 14 residues. Losses at the gene ends were 4 bases for V and 5 bases for J; bases not matched to a gene: 5. Germline lookup yields CDR1 SGHRS and CDR2 YFSETQ. The CDR3 protein is CASSQGQGDQPQHF. CDR3 nucleotides: TGCGCCAGCAGCCAAGGACAGGGTGATCAGCCCCAGCATTTT.

A few counts support this clone. This chain joins TRBV9 and TRBJ2-7; 11 nucleotides match TRBD2. Germline V lookup: CDR1 SGDLS, CDR2 YYNGEE. CDR3 size: 16 residues. Trimming cost V 4 bases and J 5 bases; bases outside gene matches: 11. The DNA of the CDR3 is TGTGCCAGCAGCCCATACCAGGGGACTAGCGGCGACGAGCAGTACTTC. It translates to CASSPYQGTSGDEQYF.

In this sample, this clone turned up once. The V call is TRBV28, the J call TRBJ2-7; 8 bases map to TRBD1. Germline CDR1 MDHEN, CDR2 SYDVKM. The CDR3 totals 15 residues. Trimming cost V 4 bases and J 5 bases; bases outside gene matches: 10. For the CDR3, the DNA is TGTGCCAGCAGTTCAGCTTATCAGGGGGCCAACGAGCAGTACTTC. Translated: CASSSAYQGANEQYF.

This chain joins TRBV2 and TRBJ1-5, with D uncertain. Trimming took off 4 bases at V and 7 bases at J, with 11 bases between the two ends. The germline V gene encodes CDR1 SNHLY and CDR2 FYNNEI. This CDR3 is 13 amino acids long. This CDR3 is CASSGALRQPQHF. The CDR3 coding sequence is TGTGCCAGCAGTGGCGCTTTAAGACAGCCCCAGCATTTT.

This rearrangement joins TRBV14 to TRBJ2-1, with 9 bases fitting TRBD1. Losses at the gene ends were 4 bases for V and 3 bases for J; bases not matched to a gene: 4. This CDR3 region has 15 residues. CDR1 and CDR2 from the germline V gene are SGHDN and FVKESK. CDR3 coding DNA: TGTGCCAGCAGCCCGGGACAGGGAGTCTACAATGAGCAGTTCTTC. Translation gives CASSPGQGVYNEQFF. The complete variable domain, with remaining parts taken from reference TRBV14 and TRBJ2-1, reads EAGVTQFPSHSVIEKGQTVTLRCDPISGHDNLYWYRRVMGKEIKFLLHFVKESKQDESGMPNNRFLAERTGGTYSTLKVQPAELEDSGVYFCASSPGQGVYNEQFFGPGTRLTVL.

The chain links TRBV28 to TRBJ1-1, with a tentative D call TRBD1 (6 bases). CDR3 size: 17 residues. Trimming cost V 3 bases and J 1 base, with 18 bases left between them. The germline CDR1 and CDR2 sequences are MDHEN and SYDVKM. The CDR3, as DNA: TGTGCCAGCAGTTTTGGTCGGTGGGGGCAGCCGAACACTGAAGCTTTCTTT. Its protein product is CASSFGRWGQPNTEAFF. The full variable domain, with the rest looked up from reference TRBV28 and TRBJ1-1, is DVKVTQSSRYLVKRTGEKVFLECVQDMDHENMFWYRQDPGLGLRLIYFSYDVKMKEKGDIPEGYSVSREKKERFSLILESASTNQTSMYLCASSFGRWGQPNTEAFFGQGTRLTVV.

This clone appeared a single time. This rearrangement joins TRBV14 to TRBJ2-3; TRBD2 aligns across 8 bases. CDR3 length: 14 residues. CDR1 and CDR2 from the germline V gene are SGHDN and FVKESK. After removal of 4 bases from V and 6 bases from J, the junction contained 6 bases not matched to a gene. The CDR3 DNA follows: TGTGCCAGCAGCCTCGGACTAGCCTTCGATACGCAGTATTTT. Amino acids: CASSLGLAFDTQYF.

V usage is TRBV18 and J usage is TRBJ2-2; TRBD1 matches 7 bases. Germline V lookup: CDR1 KGHSH, CDR2 LQKENI. The CDR3 has 20 amino acids. Losses at the gene ends were 0 bases for V and 0 bases for J; bases not matched to a gene: 13. CDR3 in amino acids: CASSPPRIRQGVTNTGELFF. The CDR3 bases are TGTGCCAGCTCACCACCGAGGATTAGGCAGGGGGTTACGAACACCGGGGAGCTGTTTTTT.